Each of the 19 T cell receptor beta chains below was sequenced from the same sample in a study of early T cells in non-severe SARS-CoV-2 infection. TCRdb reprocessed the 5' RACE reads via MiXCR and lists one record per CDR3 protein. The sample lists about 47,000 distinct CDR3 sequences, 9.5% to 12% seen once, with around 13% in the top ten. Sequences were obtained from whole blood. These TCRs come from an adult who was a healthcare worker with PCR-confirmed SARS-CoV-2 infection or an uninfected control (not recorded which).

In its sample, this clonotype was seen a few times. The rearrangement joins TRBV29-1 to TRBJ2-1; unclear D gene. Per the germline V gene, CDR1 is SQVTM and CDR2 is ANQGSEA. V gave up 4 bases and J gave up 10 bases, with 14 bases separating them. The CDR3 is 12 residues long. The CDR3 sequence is CSVGIHFGEQFF. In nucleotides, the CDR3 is TGCAGCGTTGGAATTCACTTTGGAGAGCAGTTCTTC.

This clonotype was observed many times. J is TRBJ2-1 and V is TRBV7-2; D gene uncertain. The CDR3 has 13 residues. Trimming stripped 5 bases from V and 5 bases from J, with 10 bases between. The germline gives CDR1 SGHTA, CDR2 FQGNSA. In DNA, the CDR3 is TGTGCCAGCAGCATCCCAGGAAACAATGAGCAGTTCTTC. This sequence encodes CASSIPGNNEQFF.

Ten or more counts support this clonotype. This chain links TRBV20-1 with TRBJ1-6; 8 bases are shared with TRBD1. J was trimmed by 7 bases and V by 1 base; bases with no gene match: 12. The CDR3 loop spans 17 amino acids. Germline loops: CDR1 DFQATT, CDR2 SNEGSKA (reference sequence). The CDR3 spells CSARGEDRAFLNSPLHF. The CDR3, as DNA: TGCAGTGCTAGAGGGGAGGACAGGGCCTTTCTAAATTCACCCCTCCACTTT.

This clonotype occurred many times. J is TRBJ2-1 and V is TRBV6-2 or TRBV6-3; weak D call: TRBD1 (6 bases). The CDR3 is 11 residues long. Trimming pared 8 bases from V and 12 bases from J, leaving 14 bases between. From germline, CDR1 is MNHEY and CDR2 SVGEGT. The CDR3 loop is CASGGQGSQFF. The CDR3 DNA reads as TGTGCCAGCGGGGGCCAGGGGTCGCAGTTCTTC.

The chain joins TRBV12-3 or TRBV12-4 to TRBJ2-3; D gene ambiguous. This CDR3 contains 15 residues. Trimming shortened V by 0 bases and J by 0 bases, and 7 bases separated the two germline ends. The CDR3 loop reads CASSLARPSTDTQYF. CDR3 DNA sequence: TGTGCCAGCAGTTTAGCCCGGCCTAGCACAGATACGCAGTATTTT.

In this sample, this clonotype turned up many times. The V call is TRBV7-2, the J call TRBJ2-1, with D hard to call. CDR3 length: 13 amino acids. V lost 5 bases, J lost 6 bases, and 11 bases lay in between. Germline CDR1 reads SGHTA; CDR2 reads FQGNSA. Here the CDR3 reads CASSPKSGNEQFF. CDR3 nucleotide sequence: TGTGCCAGCAGCCCCAAGTCAGGCAATGAGCAGTTCTTC.

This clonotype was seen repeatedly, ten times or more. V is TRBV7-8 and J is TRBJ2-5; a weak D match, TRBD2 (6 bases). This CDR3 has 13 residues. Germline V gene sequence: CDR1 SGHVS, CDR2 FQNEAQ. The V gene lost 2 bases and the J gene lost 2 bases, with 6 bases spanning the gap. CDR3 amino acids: CASSLRGQETQYF. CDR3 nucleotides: TGTGCCAGCAGCTTACGGGGGCAAGAGACCCAGTACTTC.

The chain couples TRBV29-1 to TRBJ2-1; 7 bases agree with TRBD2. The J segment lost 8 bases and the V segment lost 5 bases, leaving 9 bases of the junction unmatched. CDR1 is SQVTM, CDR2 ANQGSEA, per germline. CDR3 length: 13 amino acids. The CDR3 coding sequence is TGCAGCGTTACCGGGGGGTATCGGGATGAGCAGTTCTTC. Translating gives CSVTGGYRDEQFF.

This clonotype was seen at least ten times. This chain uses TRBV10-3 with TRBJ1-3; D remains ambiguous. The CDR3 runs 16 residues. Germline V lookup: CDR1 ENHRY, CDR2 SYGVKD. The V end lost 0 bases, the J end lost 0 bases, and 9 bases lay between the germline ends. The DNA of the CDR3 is TGTGCCATCAGTGAGTCCGACGGCCGCTCTGGAAACACCATATATTTT. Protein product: CAISESDGRSGNTIYF.

The CDR3 bases are TGTGCCTGGAGTTTGCGGAGCTCCTACAATGAGCAGTTCTTC. It codes for CAWSLRSSYNEQFF. The chain has TRBV30 and TRBJ2-1; unclear D gene. V was clipped by 2 bases and J by 0 bases, with 8 bases between them. The CDR3 loop spans 14 amino acids. Germline V gene sequence: CDR1 GTSNPN, CDR2 SVGIG (reference sequence).

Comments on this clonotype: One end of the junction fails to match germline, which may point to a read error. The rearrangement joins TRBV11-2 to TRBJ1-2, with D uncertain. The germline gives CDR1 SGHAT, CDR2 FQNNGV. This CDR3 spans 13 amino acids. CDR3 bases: TGTGTCAGCAGCCAAGGGCAGAGAAATGGCTACACCTTC. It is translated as CVSSQGQRNGYTF.

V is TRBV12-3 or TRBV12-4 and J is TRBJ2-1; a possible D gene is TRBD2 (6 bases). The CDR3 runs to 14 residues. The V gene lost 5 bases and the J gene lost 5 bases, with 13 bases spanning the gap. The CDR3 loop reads CASSISWTNNEQFF. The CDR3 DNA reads TGTGCCAGCAGTATAAGTTGGACTAACAATGAGCAGTTCTTC.

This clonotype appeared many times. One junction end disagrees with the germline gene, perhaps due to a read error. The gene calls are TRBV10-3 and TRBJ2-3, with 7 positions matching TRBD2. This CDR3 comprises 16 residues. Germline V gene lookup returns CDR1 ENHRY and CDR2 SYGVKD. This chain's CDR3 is CAISEKGGGTTYTQYF. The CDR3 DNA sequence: TGTGCCATCAGTGAGAAGGGCGGGGGAACCACATATACGCAGTATTTT.

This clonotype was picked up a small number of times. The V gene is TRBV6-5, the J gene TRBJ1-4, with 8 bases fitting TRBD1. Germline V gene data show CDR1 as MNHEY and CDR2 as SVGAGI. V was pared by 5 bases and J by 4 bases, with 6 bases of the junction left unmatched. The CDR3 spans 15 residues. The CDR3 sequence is CASSDYRGFNEKLFF. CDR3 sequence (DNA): TGTGCCAGCAGTGACTACAGGGGGTTTAATGAAAAACTGTTTTTT.

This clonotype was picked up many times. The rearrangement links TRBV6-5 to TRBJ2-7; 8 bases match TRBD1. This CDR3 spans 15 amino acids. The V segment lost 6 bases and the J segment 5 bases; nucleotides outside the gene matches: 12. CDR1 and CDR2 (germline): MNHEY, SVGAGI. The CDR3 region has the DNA TGTGCCAGCAGCCGTGGGACAGGCCAAGGGGACGAGCAGTACTTC. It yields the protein CASSRGTGQGDEQYF.

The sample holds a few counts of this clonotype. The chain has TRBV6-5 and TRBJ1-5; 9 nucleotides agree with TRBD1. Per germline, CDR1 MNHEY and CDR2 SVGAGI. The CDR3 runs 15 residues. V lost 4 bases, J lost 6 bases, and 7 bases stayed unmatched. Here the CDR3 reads CASSSEGQGSQPQHF. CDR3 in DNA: TGTGCCAGCAGTTCCGAAGGACAGGGGAGTCAGCCCCAGCATTTT.

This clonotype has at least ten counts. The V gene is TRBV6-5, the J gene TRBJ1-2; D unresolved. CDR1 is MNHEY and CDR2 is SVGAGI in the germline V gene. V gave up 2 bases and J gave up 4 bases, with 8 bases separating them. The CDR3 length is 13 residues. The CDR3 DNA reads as TGTGCCAGCAGTTACACTCTTGGCTATGGCTACACCTTC. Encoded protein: CASSYTLGYGYTF.

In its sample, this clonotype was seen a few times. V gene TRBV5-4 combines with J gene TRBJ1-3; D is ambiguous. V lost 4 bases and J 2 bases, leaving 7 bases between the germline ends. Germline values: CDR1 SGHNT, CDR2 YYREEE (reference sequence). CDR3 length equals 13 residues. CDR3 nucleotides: TGTGCCAGCAGCACCGGTCCTGGAAACACCATATATTTT. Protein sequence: CASSTGPGNTIYF.

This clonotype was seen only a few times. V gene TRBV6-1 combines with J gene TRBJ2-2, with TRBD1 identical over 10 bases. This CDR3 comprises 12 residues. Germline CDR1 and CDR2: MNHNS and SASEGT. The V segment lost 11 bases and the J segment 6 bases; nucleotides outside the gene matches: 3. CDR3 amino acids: CAGGQGAGELFF. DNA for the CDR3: TGTGCCGGAGGACAGGGGGCCGGGGAGCTGTTTTTT.